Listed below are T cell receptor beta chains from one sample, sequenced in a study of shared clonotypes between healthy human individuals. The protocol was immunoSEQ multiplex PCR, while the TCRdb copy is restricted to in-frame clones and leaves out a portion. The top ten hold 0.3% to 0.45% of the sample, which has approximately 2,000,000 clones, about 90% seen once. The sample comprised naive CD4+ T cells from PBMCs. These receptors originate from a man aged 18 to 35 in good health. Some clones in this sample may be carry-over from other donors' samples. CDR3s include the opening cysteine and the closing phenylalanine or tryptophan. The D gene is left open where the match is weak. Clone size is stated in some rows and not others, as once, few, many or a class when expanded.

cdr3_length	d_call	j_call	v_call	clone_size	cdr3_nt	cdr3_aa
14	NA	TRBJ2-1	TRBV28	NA	TGTGCCAGCAGGTCCGGGTCCCGAAATAATGAGCAGTTCTTC	CASRSGSRNNEQFF
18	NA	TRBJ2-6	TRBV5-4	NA	TGTGCCAGCAGCTGGAACAGGGGGGGAGTATCTGGGGCCAACGTCCTGACTTTC	CASSWNRGGVSGANVLTF
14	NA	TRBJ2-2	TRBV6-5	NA	TGTGCCAGCGCGACAGGACGCAACACCGGGGAGCTGTTTTTT	CASATGRNTGELFF
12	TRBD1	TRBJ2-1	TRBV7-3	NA	TGTGCCAGCAGCTCGCGACAGGGAGAGCAGTTCTTC	CASSSRQGEQFF
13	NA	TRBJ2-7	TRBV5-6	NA	TGTGCCAGCAGCTTGGCCCAAGTATACGAGCAGTACTTC	CASSLAQVYEQYF
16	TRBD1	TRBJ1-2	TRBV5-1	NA	TGCGCCAGCAGCGAGCCGGGACAGGGGCAGGGCAAGGGCTACACCTTC	CASSEPGQGQGKGYTF
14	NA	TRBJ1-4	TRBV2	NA	TGTGCCAGCAGTCCAGGGGACACTAATGAAAAACTGTTTTTT	CASSPGDTNEKLFF
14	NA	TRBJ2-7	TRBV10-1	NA	TGCGCCAGCAGTGAGTCGAACGTCTTCGGCGAGCAGTACTTC	CASSESNVFGEQYF
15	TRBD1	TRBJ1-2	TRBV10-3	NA	TGTGCCATCAGTGAACAGCAGGGGGGAGGGAATGGCTACACCTTC	CAISEQQGGGNGYTF
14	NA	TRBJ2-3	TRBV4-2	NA	TGTGCCAGCAGCCAGGCGACCCTCACAGATACGCAGTATTTT	CASSQATLTDTQYF
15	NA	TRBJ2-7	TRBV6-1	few	TGTGCCAGCAGTGTTGAGCACAGCCTTTTGTTTCTGGGGTACTTC	CASSVEHSLLFLGYF
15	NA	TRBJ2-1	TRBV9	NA	TGTGCCAGCAGCGTAGAAGAAGGGTCCTACAATGAGCAGTTCTTC	CASSVEEGSYNEQFF